This is a list of T cell receptor beta chains from one sample in a study of blood T cell repertoires in COVID-19. Clones were sequenced by immunoSEQ multiplex PCR, and TCRdb holds only the in-frame ones, with some missing. In the table there are 65,000 to 90,000 clones, approximately 79% of which are singletons. Input material: peripheral blood. The receptors stem from a man in his 60s with active or convalescent COVID-19. Both conserved end residues are part of each CDR3. The order of the fields is D gene, clone size, J gene, V gene, CDR3 DNA, CDR3 protein. The D gene is left open where the match is weak. A row's size may be missing; if present it is once, few, many or a size class.

>NA|NA|TRBJ2-7|TRBV12-3/TRBV12-4
TGTGCCAGCAGTTTCGTGGAGGGTCACGAGCAGTACTTC
CASSFVEGHEQYF
>TRBD1|NA|TRBJ1-1|TRBV28
TGTGCCAGCAGAGAAACAGGGGGCAGGAACACTGAAGCTTTCTTT
CASRETGGRNTEAFF
>NA|once|TRBJ1-3|TRBV6-4
TGTGCCAGCAGTGACTCTTGGACAAAGTGCTCTGGAAACACCATATATTTT
CASSDSWTKCSGNTIYF
>NA|NA|TRBJ1-3|TRBV5-1
TGCGCCAGCAGCTTGTCAGATGGTGGAAACACCATATATTTT
CASSLSDGGNTIYF
>NA|few|TRBJ2-5|TRBV29-1
TGCAGTCATGACAGCCAAGAGACCCAGTACTTC
CSHDSQETQYF
>TRBD1|once|TRBJ2-5|TRBV9
TGTGCCAGCAGCGTAGGACAGGGGGTTGGGGAGACCCAGTACTTC
CASSVGQGVGETQYF
>NA|NA|TRBJ2-7|TRBV6-5
TGTGCCAGCAGTCAAACAGGGTACCAGGCCGAGCAGTACTTC
CASSQTGYQAEQYF
>TRBD1|NA|TRBJ2-2|TRBV29-1
TGCAGCGTCATCCCCCGGGACAGGGGAAACACCGGGGAGCTGTTTTTT
CSVIPRDRGNTGELFF
>NA|NA|TRBJ2-3|TRBV4-1
TGCGCCACCCGAACTAGCAATCAGTATTTT
CATRTSNQYF
>TRBD1|few|TRBJ2-7|TRBV2
TGTGCCAGCAGTGAACGACGTACAGGGGTCGAGCAGTACTTC
CASSERRTGVEQYF
>TRBD1|once|TRBJ2-5|TRBV7-2
TGTGCCAGCGGTATAAACAGGGGGCGGGAGACCCAGTACTTC
CASGINRGRETQYF
>TRBD2|NA|TRBJ2-1|TRBV27
TGTGCCAGCAGTTCTCCTAGCGGGGGGGCTTATGAGCAGTTCTTC
CASSSPSGGAYEQFF
>TRBD2|once|TRBJ2-3|TRBV7-6
TGTGCCAGCAGCCCAGAGGGCGGGGGGTCCACAGATACGCAGTATTTT
CASSPEGGGSTDTQYF
>TRBD1|few|TRBJ1-6|TRBV5-4
TGTGCCAGCAGACCTACAGGGGTAGGCTCACCCCTCCACTTT
CASRPTGVGSPLHF
>NA|NA|TRBJ2-6|TRBV27
TGTGCCAGCAGTACAGGACGGCTTTCTGGGGCCAACGTCCTGACTTTC
CASSTGRLSGANVLTF
>TRBD2|NA|TRBJ2-5|TRBV5-1
TGCGCCAGCAGTCCATTTGTAGCGGGGGGGCAAGAGACCCAGTACTTC
CASSPFVAGGQETQYF
>NA|NA|TRBJ1-2|TRBV27
TGTGCCAGCAGTCCCGGCGGGCTCCCGGAGGGCTACACCTTC
CASSPGGLPEGYTF
>NA|NA|TRBJ2-6|TRBV5-4
TGTGCCAGCAGCTCCCGGCAGGCTGGGGCCAACGTCCTGACTTTC
CASSSRQAGANVLTF
>NA|few|TRBJ1-6|TRBV19
TGTGCCAGTAGTACAGGTATCGACATTACCTTT
CASSTGIDITF
>NA|NA|TRBJ1-1|TRBV28
TGTGCCAGCAGCTATGGCACTGAAGCTTTCTTT
CASSYGTEAFF
>TRBD1|NA|TRBJ1-1|TRBV7-3
TGTGCCAGCAGCCCGACAGGGGGCAGAACTGAAGCTTTCTTT
CASSPTGGRTEAFF
>NA|NA|TRBJ1-6|TRBV7-9
TGTGCCAGCAGCTCCCCCCCCTCTCCCCTCCACTTT
CASSSPPSPLHF
>TRBD1|NA|TRBJ1-6|TRBV5-1
TGCGCCAGCAGCTCAGGACAGGGGAATTCACCCCTCCACTTT
CASSSGQGNSPLHF
>NA|NA|TRBJ1-1|TRBV7-2
TGTGCCAGCATCAAACCCCCGGGGAACACTGAAGCTTTCTTT
CASIKPPGNTEAFF
>NA|NA|TRBJ1-1|TRBV9
TGTGCCAGCAGCCCCCATCTAGGAGCTGAAGCTTTCTTT
CASSPHLGAEAFF
>TRBD1|NA|TRBJ1-2|TRBV5-6
TGTGCCAGCAGCTTGGTTGACAGGGGAAAGAATGGCTACACCTTC
CASSLVDRGKNGYTF
>TRBD2|NA|TRBJ2-1|TRBV3-1/TRBV3-2
TGTGCCAGCAGCCCCGCTTTTTCAGCGGGGGTCTACAATGAGCAGTTCTTC
CASSPAFSAGVYNEQFF
>NA|NA|TRBJ1-2|TRBV24-1
TGTGCCACCAGTGATTACGGTGACTATGGCTACACCTTC
CATSDYGDYGYTF
>NA|NA|TRBJ2-2|TRBV29-1
TGCAGCGTTGAGAGGGGGAACGCGAACACCGGGGAGCTGTTTTTT
CSVERGNANTGELFF
>NA|NA|TRBJ1-3|TRBV28
TGTGCCAGCAGTCAAGGGGGCTCTGGAAACACCATATATTTT
CASSQGGSGNTIYF
>NA|few|TRBJ1-4|TRBV2
TGTGCCAGCTTCACGGGGGTGGATGAAAAACTGTTTTTT
CASFTGVDEKLFF
>NA|NA|TRBJ1-5|TRBV6-2/TRBV6-3
TGTGCCAGCAGTTCCCCGGGTGGGGGGGGCGGAGGTAATCAGCCCCAGCATTTT
CASSSPGGGGGGNQPQHF
>TRBD1|NA|TRBJ2-7|TRBV7-2
TGTGCCAGCAGCTCACAGGGGAACGGGGACGAGCAGTACTTC
CASSSQGNGDEQYF
>NA|NA|TRBJ1-2|TRBV7-9
TGTGCCAGCAGCCTAGCTGGCCTCTATGGCTACACCTTC
CASSLAGLYGYTF
>TRBD1|NA|TRBJ2-1|TRBV7-9
TGTGCCAGCAGGAGGGGGCCGCGAAATGAGCAGTTCTTC
CASRRGPRNEQFF
>TRBD1|NA|TRBJ1-2|TRBV20-1
TGCAGTGCTAGTTCCGGGACAGGGTATGGCTACACCTTC
CSASSGTGYGYTF
>TRBD1|NA|TRBJ2-7|TRBV2
TGTGCCAGCAGTGGCAGGGGGAACGAGCAGTACTTC
CASSGRGNEQYF
>TRBD1|NA|TRBJ1-3|TRBV4-2
TGTGCCAGCAGCCAAAGTCCCAGGGGGCGTGGAAACACCATATATTTT
CASSQSPRGRGNTIYF
>TRBD1|once|TRBJ2-1|TRBV30
TGTGCCTGGAATGGACAGGCTCCACGGGGCATCAATGAGCAGTTCTTC
CAWNGQAPRGINEQFF
>TRBD1|NA|TRBJ2-7|TRBV5-6
TGTGCCAGCAGCTTTGGGACAGGGGGTTACTACGAGCAGTACTTC
CASSFGTGGYYEQYF
>TRBD1|few|TRBJ1-6|TRBV30
TGTGCCTGGAGAGCAACCGACAGGGTGAAACTTAATTCACCCCTCCACTTT
CAWRATDRVKLNSPLHF
>NA|NA|TRBJ1-1|TRBV24-1
TGTGCCACCAGTGAGGGGGCGGGTGGCAGCGCTGAAGCTTTCTTT
CATSEGAGGSAEAFF
>NA|NA|TRBJ1-2|TRBV27
TGTGCCAGCAGCCAGGGTATTGGGAATGGCTACACCTTC
CASSQGIGNGYTF
>NA|few|TRBJ1-2|TRBV19
TGTGCCAGTAGTAACGACCGGGAATCCTCTGGCTACACCTTC
CASSNDRESSGYTF